This T cell receptor beta chain originates from a study of blood T cell repertoires in COVID-19. Turning to the study itself: The samples span acute and convalescent COVID-19 from the United States, Italy and Spain.

Clones were read by immunoSEQ multiplex PCR, and TCRdb kept only the in-frame ones, dropping some. The sample lists 110,000 to 150,000 clones, around 80% occurring once. Donors in Cohort 3 counted as recovered after two negative PCRs, clearance, or symptom resolution. Germline lookup yields CDR1 SGHVS and CDR2 FNYEAQ. V lost 2 bases to trimming and J lost 2 bases; unmatched junction nucleotides: 9. The CDR3 sequence is 17 residues long. The TCR sequence derives from a woman in her forties or fifties who had recovered from COVID-19. The chain employs TRBV7-6 and TRBJ2-3; 8 bases align to TRBD2. The sequenced material came from PBMCs or T cells enriched from blood (not recorded which). The CDR3 is CASSLPLEAGDTDTQYF. As DNA, the CDR3 is TGTGCCAGCAGCTTACCCCTAGAAGCGGGAGACACAGATACGCAGTATTTT.